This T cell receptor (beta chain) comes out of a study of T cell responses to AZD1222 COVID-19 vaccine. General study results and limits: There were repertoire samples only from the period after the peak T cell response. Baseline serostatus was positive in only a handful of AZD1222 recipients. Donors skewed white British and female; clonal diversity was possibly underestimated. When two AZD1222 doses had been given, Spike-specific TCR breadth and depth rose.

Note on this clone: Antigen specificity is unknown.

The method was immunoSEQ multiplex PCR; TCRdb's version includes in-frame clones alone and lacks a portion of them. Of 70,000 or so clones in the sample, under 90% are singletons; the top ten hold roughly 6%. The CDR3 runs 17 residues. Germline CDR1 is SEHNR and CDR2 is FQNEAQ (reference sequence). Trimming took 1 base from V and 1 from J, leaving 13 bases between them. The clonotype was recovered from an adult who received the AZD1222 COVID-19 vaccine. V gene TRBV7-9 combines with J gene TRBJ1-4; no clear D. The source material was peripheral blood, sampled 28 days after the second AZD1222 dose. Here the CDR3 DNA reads TGTGCCAGCAGCTTAGGTCGGGTGGTTGGAACTAATGAAAAACTGTTTTTT. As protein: CASSLGRVVGTNEKLFF.